A single sample gave rise to the 30 T cell receptor beta chains below, sequenced in a study of radiation and T cells in renal cell carcinoma (TCRdb year 2020). The sample's time point, from its label and the paper: blood 2 weeks post-SBRT. In light of the paper, this sample's treatment or condition label describes: 15 Gy SBRT to primary tumor, nephrectomy 4 weeks later. Libraries were constructed by the immunoSEQ multiplex PCR assay. Entries here come from immuneACCESS through TCRdb and include only in-frame sequences with V and J called. Some clones fail to appear in such tables; in the studies checked, an unresolved V gene covers under half of the shortfall, and the cause of the remainder is unknown. Present in this sample are 100,000 to 150,000 clones, roughly four fifths of which were seen just once. Jointly, the top ten make up 5.8% of the sample. Here the sequenced sample was blood, taken from a patient whose treatment included radiotherapy and nephrectomy. These receptors were collected from a man in his fifties or sixties with renal cell carcinoma.

This sequence joins TRBV7-2 and TRBJ2-7; D is unresolved. Germline V gene data show CDR1 as SGHTA and CDR2 as FQGNSA. The CDR3 runs to 13 residues. Trimming shortened V by 1 base and J by 5 bases, and 9 bases separated the two germline ends. The DNA of the CDR3 is TGTGCCAGCAGCTTAGTTCAGGCCCACGAGCAGTACTTC. It specifies CASSLVQAHEQYF. Using reference TRBV7-2 and TRBJ2-7 for the parts outside the CDR3, the full variable domain is GAGVSQSPSNKVTEKGKDVELRCDPISGHTALYWYRQSLGQGLEFLIYFQGNSAPDKSGLPSDRFSAERTGGSVSTLTIQRTQQEDSAVYLCASSLVQAHEQYFGPGTRLTVT.

This clone was seen just once. This chain uses TRBV27 with TRBJ2-7; 14 positions match TRBD2. V was pared by 0 bases and J by 2 bases, with 6 bases of the junction left unmatched. The CDR3 consists of 18 residues. Germline V gene lookup returns CDR1 MNHEY and CDR2 SMNVEV (reference sequence). The CDR3 sequence is CASSLSIPTSGRAYEQYF. Here the CDR3 DNA reads TGTGCCAGCAGTTTATCGATCCCGACTAGCGGGAGGGCCTACGAGCAGTACTTC.

The chain links TRBV5-1 to TRBJ2-1; weak D call: TRBD1 (5 bases). This CDR3 region has 15 residues. The V and J ends lost 4 bases and 0 bases respectively, with 11 bases between them. Germline-derived CDR1 and CDR2 are SGHRS and YFSETQ. This CDR3 is CASSPGLSSYNEQFF. CDR3 DNA sequence: TGCGCCAGCAGCCCAGGGCTCAGCTCCTACAATGAGCAGTTCTTC.

In its sample, this clone was seen a few times. The V gene is TRBV2, the J gene TRBJ1-5; a possible D gene is TRBD1 (6 bases). The V and J ends lost 4 bases and 6 bases respectively, with 7 bases between them. In germline, CDR1 is SNHLY, CDR2 FYNNEI. This CDR3 has 12 residues. This CDR3 reads CASSGTAQPQHF. The DNA of the CDR3 is TGTGCCAGCAGTGGGACAGCTCAGCCCCAGCATTTT. The full variable domain, its missing parts supplied by reference TRBV2 and TRBJ1-5, is EPEVTQTPSHQVTQMGQEVILRCVPISNHLYFYWYRQILGQKVEFLVSFYNNEISEKSEIFDDQFSVERPDGSNFTLKIRSTKLEDSAMYFCASSGTAQPQHFGDGTRLSIL.

This chain connects TRBV9 to TRBJ1-2, with D perhaps matching TRBD1 (6 bases). CDR3 length: 15 residues. Germline V gives CDR1 SGDLS, CDR2 YYNGEE. V was shortened by 3 bases and J by 4 bases, with 16 bases between the two germline ends. CDR3 nucleotide sequence: TGTGCCAGCAGCGGACACGGGGGCTCGAGCTATGGCTACACCTTC. This gives the protein CASSGHGGSSYGYTF.

This clone has only a few counts. This rearrangement joins TRBV15 to TRBJ1-5; 9 nucleotides agree with TRBD1. CDR1 and CDR2 (germline): LNHNV, YYDKDF (reference sequence). Germline trimming cut 3 bases from V and 6 bases from J; bases unmatched to any gene: 6. There are 15 residues in the CDR3. The CDR3 DNA reads as TGTGCCACCAGCAGGGATACAGGGGGCGGTCAGCCCCAGCATTTT. Translated, it gives CATSRDTGGGQPQHF.

V usage is TRBV27 and J usage is TRBJ2-5; the match to TRBD1 covers 8 bases. The trim removed 2 bases at V and 1 base at J, leaving 3 bases unmatched. The CDR3 runs to 15 residues. The germline CDR1 and CDR2 sequences are MNHEY and SMNVEV (reference sequence). CDR3 protein: CASSLGGQGQETQYF. CDR3 coding DNA: TGTGCCAGCAGTTTAGGAGGACAGGGCCAAGAGACCCAGTACTTC.

The chain uses TRBV7-9 and TRBJ2-7; D is perhaps TRBD1 or TRBD2 (5 bases each). Trimming pared 0 bases from V and 3 bases from J, leaving 15 bases between. The CDR3 spans 16 residues. Germline CDR1 SEHNR, CDR2 FQNEAQ (reference sequence). The CDR3 sequence is CASSLARGGPDYEQYF. The DNA for the CDR3 is TGTGCCAGCAGCTTAGCTAGGGGCGGGCCCGACTACGAGCAGTACTTC.

The chain employs TRBV5-6 and TRBJ2-3; no clear D gene. V was clipped by 4 bases and J by 6 bases, with 12 bases between them. Germline V lookup: CDR1 SGHDT, CDR2 YYEEEE. CDR3 length equals 13 residues. CDR3: CASSVGRVDTQYF. The CDR3, as DNA: TGTGCCAGCAGCGTCGGACGGGTGGATACGCAGTATTTT.

The CDR3, as DNA: TGCGCCAGCAGCTTGGGAGCCAGGACAGACCAAGAGACCCAGTACTTC. Translated: CASSLGARTDQETQYF. The chain employs TRBV5-1 and TRBJ2-5, with a weak D call TRBD1 (6 bases). The V end lost 0 bases, the J end lost 0 bases, and 12 bases lay between the germline ends. Germline V lookup: CDR1 SGHRS, CDR2 YFSETQ. The CDR3 has 16 amino acids. Filled out from reference TRBV5-1 and TRBJ2-5, the complete variable domain reads KAGVTQTPRYLIKTRGQQVTLSCSPISGHRSVSWYQQTPGQGLQFLFEYFSETQRNKGNFPGRFSGRQFSNSRSEMNVSTLELGDSALYLCASSLGARTDQETQYFGPGTRLLVL.

This clone was found once. V is TRBV7-6 and J is TRBJ2-7; possibly TRBD2 for D (6 bases). Germline CDR1 SGHVS, CDR2 FNYEAQ. Trimming pared 5 bases from V and 3 bases from J, leaving 14 bases between. The CDR3 consists of 14 residues. The CDR3 here is CASSQGGGFYEQYF. CDR3 nucleotides: TGTGCCAGCAGCCAAGGAGGAGGGTTCTACGAGCAGTACTTC.

The CDR3 sequence: CASSLAGVDTEAFF. The CDR3 DNA reads TGTGCCAGCAGCTTGGCAGGGGTGGATACTGAAGCTTTCTTT. The genes are TRBV5-4 and TRBJ1-1; tentatively, D is TRBD1 (6 bases). The CDR3 length is 14 residues. Germline CDR1 and CDR2: SGHNT and YYREEE (reference sequence). Deletions cut 0 bases from V and 5 bases from J, with 11 bases between.

Details on this clone: Germline is not matched at one junction end, which may reflect a read error. The CDR3 reads CANPRTSGLDF. The CDR3 DNA sequence: TGTGCCAACCCCCGGACTAGCGGACTTGACTTC. This chain connects TRBV6-1 to TRBJ2-7; 10 bases are a match to TRBD2. The germline gives CDR1 MNHNS, CDR2 SASEGT. This CDR3 contains 11 residues.

This chain connects TRBV11-3 to TRBJ1-1; TRBD1 matches 8 bases. Trimming removed 5 bases from V and 8 bases from J; junction bases left unmatched: 7. Germline CDR1 SGHNT, CDR2 YENEEA. The CDR3 spans 13 residues. The CDR3 protein is CASSLSRDREAFF. CDR3 coding DNA: TGTGCCAGCAGCCTCAGTCGGGACAGGGAAGCTTTCTTT.

V and J are TRBV2 and TRBJ2-2, with TRBD1 as a possible D gene (6 bases). The V gene's germline CDR1 is SNHLY and CDR2 FYNNEI. V shed 8 bases and J shed 3 bases, with 10 bases lying between them. CDR3 size: 13 residues. As DNA, the CDR3 is TGTGCCAGCTGCAGGGGCGACACCGGGGAGCTGTTTTTT. Translated, it gives CASCRGDTGELFF.

Ten or more counts support this clone. The rearrangement uses TRBV28 and TRBJ2-3; 7 bases are shared with TRBD2. The CDR3 has 16 residues. Trimming removed 0 bases from V and 3 bases from J; junction bases left unmatched: 6. The V gene's germline CDR1 is MDHEN and CDR2 SYDVKM. The CDR3 nucleotides read TGTGCCAGCAGTTTATGGGCGGGGGTAACTACAGATACGCAGTATTTT. This translates into CASSLWAGVTTDTQYF.

The chain links TRBV9 to TRBJ1-1, with D perhaps TRBD1 (5 bases). Germline values: CDR1 SGDLS, CDR2 YYNGEE. V lost 4 bases and J 4 bases, leaving 17 bases between the germline ends. This CDR3 is 15 amino acids long. CDR3 sequence (DNA): TGTGCCAGCAGCCCCCCGGCAGGGACTCGCACTGAAGCTTTCTTT. This translates into CASSPPAGTRTEAFF.

The CDR3 spells CASSQDPAFTSYEQYF. CDR3 coding DNA: TGCGCCAGCAGCCAAGATCCGGCCTTCACCTCCTACGAGCAGTACTTC. V usage is TRBV4-1 and J usage is TRBJ2-7, with no clear D. The CDR3 loop spans 16 amino acids. CDR1 and CDR2 (germline): MGHRA, YSYEKL. Trimming took off 0 bases at V and 0 bases at J, with 12 bases between the two ends.

CDR3 DNA sequence: TGTGCCAGCAGTGACTCGGGGTCTAGTACAGATACGCAGTATTTT. Its translation is CASSDSGSSTDTQYF. J is TRBJ2-3 and V is TRBV6-4; D uncertain. The ends were cut back, 0 bases at V and 3 bases at J, with 10 bases in the middle. Germline assignment: CDR1 MRHNA and CDR2 SNTAGT. This CDR3 is 15 amino acids long.

V gene TRBV7-9 combines with J gene TRBJ2-3; D might be TRBD1 or TRBD2, each matching 6 bases. The V end lost 0 bases, the J end lost 2 bases, and 9 bases lay between the germline ends. The CDR3 totals 15 residues. CDR1 is SEHNR, CDR2 FQNEAQ, per germline (reference sequence). The CDR3 here is CASSLAGGPTDTQYF. CDR3 nucleotides: TGTGCCAGCAGCTTAGCGGGGGGCCCCACAGATACGCAGTATTTT.

J is TRBJ2-2 and V is TRBV28, with D possibly matching TRBD2 (5 bases). V was cut by 6 bases and J by 4 bases, with 12 bases left in between. Germline-derived CDR1 and CDR2 are MDHEN and SYDVKM. The CDR3 runs 14 residues. The CDR3 protein is CASRFAGITGELFF. The CDR3, as DNA: TGTGCCAGCAGGTTTGCCGGGATCACCGGGGAGCTGTTTTTT.

V usage is TRBV6-5 and J usage is TRBJ1-1, with D hard to call. V gave up 3 bases and J gave up 4 bases, with 12 bases separating them. CDR1 MNHEY and CDR2 SVGAGI come from the germline V gene. This CDR3 is 14 amino acids long. CDR3 DNA: TGTGCCAGCAGTTATACTGGTGGGAGCACTGAAGCTTTCTTT. Residues: CASSYTGGSTEAFF.

J is TRBJ1-4 and V is TRBV5-6; D might be TRBD1 (6 bases). Per germline, CDR1 SGHDT and CDR2 YYEEEE. V was clipped by 3 bases and J by 6 bases, with 18 bases between them. This CDR3 region has 16 residues. The CDR3 is CASSSLGTGPDEKLFF. The CDR3 region has the DNA TGTGCCAGCAGCTCGTTGGGAACAGGGCCCGATGAAAAACTGTTTTTT.

This clone showed up just a few times. This rearrangement joins TRBV6-5 to TRBJ1-5; no firm D call. Germline V CDR1 and CDR2: MNHEY, SVGAGI. The V end lost 5 bases, the J end lost 0 bases, and 5 bases lay between the germline ends. The CDR3 is 13 residues long. The CDR3 here is CASSPFSNQPQHF. CDR3 in DNA: TGTGCCAGCAGTCCCTTTAGCAATCAGCCCCAGCATTTT.

The V call is TRBV6-5, the J call TRBJ1-6; a possible D gene is TRBD1 (5 bases). The CDR3 length is 12 residues. Per germline, CDR1 MNHEY and CDR2 SVGAGI. Trimming took off 6 bases at V and 7 bases at J, with 7 bases between the two ends. The CDR3 coding sequence is TGTGCCAGCAGCGGGACGAATTCACCCCTCCACTTT. Its translation: CASSGTNSPLHF.

The rearrangement joins TRBV27 to TRBJ2-3; 8 bases agree with TRBD1. Trimming took 5 bases from V and 2 from J; bases not matched to a gene: 6. There are 15 residues in the CDR3. Germline V gives CDR1 MNHEY, CDR2 SMNVEV (reference sequence). The CDR3 nucleotides are TGTGCCAGCAGTGCGGACAGGGCGAACACAGATACGCAGTATTTT. Translation: CASSADRANTDTQYF.

J is TRBJ2-3 and V is TRBV29-1, with D tentatively TRBD1 or TRBD2 (5 bases each). This CDR3 has 11 residues. Germline assignment: CDR1 SQVTM and CDR2 ANQGSEA. V was pared by 5 bases and J by 14 bases, with 17 bases between. The CDR3, as DNA: TGCAGCGTTCGGGCCGGGACCGTTCGGTATTTT. Protein: CSVRAGTVRYF.

The genes are TRBV10-2 and TRBJ2-1, with D perhaps being TRBD1 or TRBD2 (6 bases each). CDR3 length: 16 amino acids. Trimming took 4 bases from V and 0 from J, leaving 13 bases between them. Per germline, CDR1 WSHSY and CDR2 SAAADI. Here the CDR3 reads CASSGAGTPSYNEQFF. CDR3 in DNA: TGCGCCAGCAGTGGGGCGGGGACACCCTCCTACAATGAGCAGTTCTTC.

This clone was picked up a small number of times. At the DNA level, this CDR3 is encoded by other sequences in the same sample as well. The chain joins TRBV7-8 to TRBJ2-5, with unresolved D. Germline V CDR1 and CDR2: SGHVS, FQNEAQ. The CDR3 is made up of 11 amino acids. V lost 2 bases, J lost 5 bases, and 3 bases lay in between. The CDR3 is CASSLQETQYF. DNA of the CDR3: TGTGCCAGCAGCTTACAGGAGACCCAGTACTTC.

The chain joins TRBV20-1 to TRBJ2-7; D not resolved. V was pared by 3 bases and J by 2 bases, with 5 bases between. The CDR3 is 11 residues long. Germline CDR1 DFQATT, CDR2 SNEGSKA (reference sequence). This CDR3 is CSASRTYEQYF. CDR3 coding DNA: TGCAGTGCTAGCCGTACCTACGAGCAGTACTTC.